This TCR beta chain comes out of a study of blood T cell repertoires in COVID-19. At the level of the study: The United States, Italy and Spain supplied acute and convalescent COVID-19 samples. Sample material is recorded as cDNA or gDNA derived from T cells, B-cell-depleted T cells, or PBMCs.

In the authors' workflow: Scientists estimated how many nucleated cells there were by amplifying reference gene primers. TCRdb's table, derived via immunoSEQ multiplex PCR, lists solely in-frame clones and lacks some. V and J calls and clone size come straight from that table; D and trimming were deduced from the DNA. The sample has some 260,000 clones, less than 85% seen once. The CDR3 runs 12 residues. Per germline, CDR1 SGHRS and CDR2 YFSETQ. V lost 6 bases and J 7 bases, leaving 13 bases between the germline ends. This clone was observed a single time. The chain is built from TRBV5-1 and TRBJ1-1, with unresolved D. The receptor was derived from an elderly woman with active or convalescent COVID-19. The sample was peripheral blood. This CDR3 reads CASTKPGSEAFF. The CDR3 nucleotides are TGCGCCAGCACAAAACCTGGGAGTGAAGCTTTCTTT. Full variable domain (outside the CDR3, taken from reference TRBV5-1 and TRBJ1-1): KAGVTQTPRYLIKTRGQQVTLSCSPISGHRSVSWYQQTPGQGLQFLFEYFSETQRNKGNFPGRFSGRQFSNSRSEMNVSTLELGDSALYLCASTKPGSEAFFGQGTRLTVV.